This T cell receptor beta chain appears in the sequencing data of a study of T cells in Graves' hyperthyroidism and ophthalmopathy. No progression to ophthalmopathy during 18 months of follow-up defined stable disease. RNA transcripts served as the template for amplifying TCR beta CDR3 regions. With the HTBI primer set, the TCR CDR3 went through a first round of RT-PCR. TCRdb re-called the multiplex PCR reads with MiXCR, one entry per CDR3 protein. The sample records 500,000 to 750,000 distinct CDR3 sequences, approximately 15% being singletons. Remarks on this clonotype: As yet, its antigen is unknown.

Study conclusions and caveats: A 13 V-J model separated ophthalmopathy from stable hyperthyroidism.

In germline, CDR1 is GTSNPN, CDR2 SVGIG (reference sequence). V was trimmed by 4 bases and J by 2 bases, leaving 6 bases between them. The CDR3 loop spans 12 amino acids. This clonotype originated in a woman aged 25-40 years with Graves' hyperthyroidism. V is TRBV30 and J is TRBJ1-5; D remains ambiguous. Sequenced sample: blood. The CDR3 here is CAWTRGNQPQHF. CDR3 bases: TGTGCCTGGACTCGGGGCAATCAGCCCCAGCATTTT.